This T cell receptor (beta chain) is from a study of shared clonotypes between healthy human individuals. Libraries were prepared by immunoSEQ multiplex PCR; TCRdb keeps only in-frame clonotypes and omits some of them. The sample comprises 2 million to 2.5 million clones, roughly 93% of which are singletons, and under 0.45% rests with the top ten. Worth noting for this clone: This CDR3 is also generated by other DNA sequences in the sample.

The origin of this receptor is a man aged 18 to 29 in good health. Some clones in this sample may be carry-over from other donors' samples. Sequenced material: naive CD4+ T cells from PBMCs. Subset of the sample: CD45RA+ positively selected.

In nucleotides, the CDR3 is TGTGCCAGCAGCGTAGCACGCGGGAGTCTTTCCTACAATGAGCAGTTCTTC. It codes for CASSVARGSLSYNEQFF. The chain combines TRBV9 with TRBJ2-1; 7 bases match TRBD2. V dropped 0 bases and J dropped 1; count of bases not matched to a gene: 7. From germline, CDR1 is SGDLS and CDR2 YYNGEE. The CDR3 extends over 17 amino acids.